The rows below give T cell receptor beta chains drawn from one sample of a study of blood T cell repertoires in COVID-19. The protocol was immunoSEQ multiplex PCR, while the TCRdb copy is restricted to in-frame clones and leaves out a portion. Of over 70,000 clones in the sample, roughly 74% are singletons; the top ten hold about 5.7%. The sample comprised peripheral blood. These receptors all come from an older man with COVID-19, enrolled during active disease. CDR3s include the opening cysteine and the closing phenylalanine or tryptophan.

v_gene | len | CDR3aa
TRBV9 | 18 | CASSVAVFGSWTNYGYTF
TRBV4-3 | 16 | CASSQTGTAQGAEAFF
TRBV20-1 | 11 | CSARRDYGYTF
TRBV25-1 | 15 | CASSEYQGAGYGYTF
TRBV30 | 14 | CAWSVRDGNTEAFF
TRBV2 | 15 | CASKYRTGDTDTQYF
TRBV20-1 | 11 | CSARRQTEAFF
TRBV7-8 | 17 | CASSLDQGFRGNQPQHF
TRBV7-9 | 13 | CASSSGLGETQYF
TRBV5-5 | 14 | CASSLVGRSYEQYF
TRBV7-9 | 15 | CASSLMREGPHEQYF
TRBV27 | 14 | CASSFEGGRREQFF
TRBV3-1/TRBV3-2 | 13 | CASSQDAAPEAFF
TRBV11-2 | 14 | CASSLPGGTDTQYF
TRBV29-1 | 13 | CSVEPRDNYGYTF
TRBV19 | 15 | CASSPTGNSNQPQHF
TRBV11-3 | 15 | CASSKDRVENSPLHF
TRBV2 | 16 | CASSAPRSSVTDTQYF
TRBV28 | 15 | CASWGLAGGHYEQYF
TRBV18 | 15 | CASSEINTSGNTIYF
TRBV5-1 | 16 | CASSLEASLSTGELFF
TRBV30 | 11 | CAWSESRGAFF
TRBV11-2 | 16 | CASSTTGTGGHTEAFF
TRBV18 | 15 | CASFIGAYSGNTIYF
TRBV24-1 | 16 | CATSDPQSRGYNEQFF
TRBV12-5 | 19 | CASGSSRTSGGAFPYEQYF
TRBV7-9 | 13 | CASSPGTAGSYTF
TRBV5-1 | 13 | CASSRGRGTEAFF
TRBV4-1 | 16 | CASSQGWGTNNSPLHF
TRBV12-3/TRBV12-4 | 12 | CASTSLANEQFF
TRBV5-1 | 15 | CASSLWTGVTYEQYF
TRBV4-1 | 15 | CASSQVTGTLYGYTF